The present TCR beta chain was sequenced within a study of blood T cell repertoires in COVID-19. About the study: Spain, Italy and the United States supplied samples that represented acute and convalescent COVID-19. In each case, the material was cDNA or gDNA derived from T cells, B-cell-depleted T cells, or PBMCs.

The CDR3 has 15 residues. Looked up from germline, CDR1 is KGHDR and CDR2 is SFDVKD. Germline trimming cut 6 bases from V and 7 bases from J; bases unmatched to any gene: 7. Authors' analysis steps: For nucleated cells, counts were estimated from reference gene primer amplification. The assay was immunoSEQ multiplex PCR, and TCRdb's table has in-frame clones only and misses some. V, J and clone size derive from that table, while D and trimming were established from the DNA sequence. This table has roughly 100,000 clones, 71% appearing once. The J gene is TRBJ2-1, the V gene TRBV24-1, with 11 nucleotides matching TRBD1. The sample taken for sequencing was peripheral blood. This clonotype originated in a human donor with acute or convalescent COVID-19. The donor label of this sample is uncertain. CDR3 nucleotides: TGTGCCACCAGTCGGAGCGGGACAGGGGGAAATGAGCAGTTCTTC. Amino acid sequence: CATSRSGTGGNEQFF.